A selection of T cell receptor beta chains follows, all from one sample in a study of CD8 T cells in Susac syndrome. One entry per CDR3 protein, called by TCRdb with MiXCR from the immunoSEQ multiplex PCR reads. Of about 210,000 distinct CDR3 sequences listed, approximately 95% are singletons. Material: CD4+ T cells from PBMCs. Receptor source: a human donor with multiple sclerosis. The CDR3 runs from the conserved cysteine through the conserved F or W. A D gene is named only where the DNA matches it firmly. Clone size appears in some rows only: once, few, many, or a class for an expanded clone.

CDR3 protein | CDR3 DNA | clone size | J gene | V gene | D gene
CASSQGGGPGATQYF | TGTGCCAGCAGCCAAGGTGGGGGTCCTGGGGCGACCCAGTACTTC | NA | TRBJ2-5 | TRBV4-2 | NA
CATSRLAGARTDTQYF | TGTGCCACCAGCAGACTAGCGGGGGCCCGCACAGATACGCAGTATTTT | NA | TRBJ2-3 | TRBV15 | TRBD2
CASSWTVEAFF | TGTGCCAGCAGCTGGACGGTGGAAGCTTTCTTT | NA | TRBJ1-1 | TRBV11-2 | NA
CASRLQGQTYEQYF | TGTGCCAGCAGACTTCAGGGGCAGACCTACGAGCAGTACTTC | NA | TRBJ2-7 | TRBV2 | NA
CASSPRQGKGETQYF | TGTGCCAGCTCACCACGCCAGGGGAAAGGAGAGACCCAGTACTTC | few | TRBJ2-5 | TRBV18 | NA
CARTGQGRTGELFF | TGTGCCAGGACCGGACAGGGTCGAACCGGGGAGCTGTTTTTT | NA | TRBJ2-2 | TRBV2 | TRBD1
CASSAGLALGETQYF | TGCGCCAGCAGCGCCGGACTAGCGCTCGGAGAGACCCAGTACTTC | NA | TRBJ2-5 | TRBV5-1 | TRBD2
CASSSLRTSGYYEQYF | TGTGCCAGCAGTTCTTTAAGGACTAGCGGATACTACGAGCAGTACTTC | NA | TRBJ2-7 | TRBV27 | TRBD2
CASSLSGRTSYNEQFF | TGTGCCAGCAGTTTATCCGGGAGGACTTCCTACAATGAGCAGTTCTTC | NA | TRBJ2-1 | TRBV27 | TRBD2
CASILGSYQETQYF | TGTGCCAGCATCCTGGGTAGTTACCAAGAGACCCAGTACTTC | NA | TRBJ2-5 | TRBV7-9 | NA
CASSLPSSTDTQYF | TGTGCCAGCAGCCTGCCTTCTAGCACAGATACGCAGTATTTT | NA | TRBJ2-3 | TRBV5-4 | NA
CASSIRTGTNYGYTF | TGTGCCAGCAGTATCCGGACAGGGACTAACTATGGCTACACCTTC | NA | TRBJ1-2 | TRBV27 | TRBD1
CATSRDPPNTEAFF | TGTGCCACCAGCAGAGATCCACCAAACACTGAAGCTTTCTTT | NA | TRBJ1-1 | TRBV15 | NA
CSVGLSSNQPQHF | TGCAGCGTTGGTCTAAGTAGCAATCAGCCCCAGCATTTT | NA | TRBJ1-5 | TRBV29-1 | NA
CATSRGSHRGSSYNEQFF | TGTGCCACCAGCAGAGGCTCGCACAGAGGGAGCTCCTACAATGAGCAGTTCTTC | NA | TRBJ2-1 | TRBV15 | NA
CASSYSSDPGLEETQYF | TGTGCCAGCAGTTACTCTTCCGACCCAGGCCTCGAGGAGACCCAGTACTTC | NA | TRBJ2-5 | TRBV6-5 | NA
CASTLRGDSYEQYF | TGTGCCAGCACCCTGAGGGGGGACTCATACGAGCAGTACTTC | once | TRBJ2-7 | TRBV27 | NA
CASSLDRESPLHF | TGTGCCAGCAGCTTAGACAGGGAGTCACCCCTCCACTTT | NA | TRBJ1-6 | TRBV7-3 | TRBD1
CASSVGGANYGYTF | TGTGCCAGCAGTGTGGGGGGCGCGAACTATGGCTACACCTTC | few | TRBJ1-2 | TRBV2 | NA
CASRTLAGGGEQFF | TGTGCCAGCAGAACTTTAGCGGGAGGGGGTGAGCAGTTCTTC | NA | TRBJ2-1 | TRBV11-2 | TRBD2
CASSQDRITDTQYF | TGTGCCAGCAGCCAAGATAGGATCACAGATACGCAGTATTTT | NA | TRBJ2-3 | TRBV14 | NA
CSARGAGAQETQYF | TGCAGTGCTAGGGGTGCGGGAGCCCAAGAGACCCAGTACTTC | NA | TRBJ2-5 | TRBV20-1 | TRBD2
CASSQDIYLGQGADNEQFF | TGTGCCAGCAGCCAAGATATCTACTTGGGACAGGGGGCCGACAATGAGCAGTTCTTC | NA | TRBJ2-1 | TRBV4-2 | TRBD1
CASSLLTSTDTQYF | TGTGCCAGCAGCTTATTAACCTCGACAGATACGCAGTATTTT | NA | TRBJ2-3 | TRBV7-2 | NA
CASSYSGQGWSGYTF | TGTGCCAGCAGTTACTCCGGACAGGGTTGGAGCGGCTACACCTTC | NA | TRBJ1-2 | TRBV6-5 | TRBD1
CSARADKPVERNQPQHF | TGCAGTGCTAGGGCAGACAAGCCCGTCGAGCGCAATCAGCCCCAGCATTTT | NA | TRBJ1-5 | TRBV20-1 | NA
CASSLSSYTGELFF | TGTGCCAGCAGTTTATCGTCGTACACCGGGGAGCTGTTTTTT | NA | TRBJ2-2 | TRBV27 | NA
CASSQVNGDTQYF | TGTGCCAGCAGCCAAGTGAATGGAGATACGCAGTATTTT | NA | TRBJ2-3 | TRBV3-1 | NA
CATSSANYGYTF | TGTGCCACCAGCAGCGCTAACTATGGCTACACCTTC | NA | TRBJ1-2 | TRBV15 | NA
CSATSGGNEQFF | TGCAGTGCTACTAGCGGGGGCAATGAGCAGTTCTTC | NA | TRBJ2-1 | TRBV20-1 | TRBD2
CASSSRGVGKQYF | TGTGCCAGCAGTTCTAGAGGGGTAGGCAAGCAGTACTTC | NA | TRBJ2-7 | TRBV28 | NA
CASSRGLAGREDTQYF | TGTGCCAGCAGCCGGGGACTAGCGGGGCGAGAAGATACGCAGTATTTT | NA | TRBJ2-3 | TRBV12-3/TRBV12-4 | TRBD2
CSVNTGVYEQYF | TGCAGCGTCAACACAGGGGTCTACGAGCAGTACTTC | NA | TRBJ2-7 | TRBV29-1 | TRBD1
CASSPWRSGNTIYF | TGTGCCAGCAGCCCCTGGCGCTCTGGAAACACCATATATTTT | NA | TRBJ1-3 | TRBV3-1 | NA
CSARYRVNTEAFF | TGCAGTGCTAGGTACAGGGTGAACACTGAAGCTTTCTTT | NA | TRBJ1-1 | TRBV20-1 | NA
CASAIIRTDTQYF | TGTGCCAGCGCCATTATTCGCACAGATACGCAGTATTTT | once | TRBJ2-3 | TRBV7-6 | NA
CASRMKIAGLTGELFF | TGTGCCAGCAGGATGAAAATAGCGGGGCTCACCGGGGAGCTGTTTTTT | NA | TRBJ2-2 | TRBV2 | TRBD2
CASSVGVGATYEQYF | TGTGCCAGCAGTGTAGGTGTAGGGGCAACCTACGAGCAGTACTTC | NA | TRBJ2-7 | TRBV2 | NA
CASSQGITYEQYF | TGTGCCAGTAGTCAGGGGATAACCTACGAGCAGTACTTC | NA | TRBJ2-7 | TRBV19 | NA
CATSRDYRTSGGSYEQYF | TGTGCCACCAGCAGAGATTATAGGACTAGCGGGGGTAGCTACGAGCAGTACTTC | NA | TRBJ2-7 | TRBV15 | TRBD2
CASQAQGGRETQYF | TGTGCCAGCCAAGCACAGGGGGGAAGGGAGACCCAGTACTTC | NA | TRBJ2-5 | TRBV28 | TRBD1
CSAPDSLNEQFF | TGCAGTGCCCCGGACAGCCTCAATGAGCAGTTCTTC | once | TRBJ2-1 | TRBV20-1 | NA
CAISERVQETQYF | TGTGCCATCAGTGAGAGGGTACAAGAGACCCAGTACTTC | NA | TRBJ2-5 | TRBV10-3 | NA
CATSRAGVTEAFF | TGTGCCACCAGCAGAGCTGGGGTAACTGAAGCTTTCTTT | NA | TRBJ1-1 | TRBV15 | NA